This T cell receptor beta chain was identified during a study of blood T cell repertoires in COVID-19. Study-wide background: Samples taken during acute and convalescent COVID-19 were collected in the United States, Italy and Spain. From T cells, B-cell-depleted T cells, or PBMCs came the material, which was cDNA or gDNA.

This CDR3 contains 16 residues. Original methodology: Estimation of nucleated cell counts was performed using reference gene primer amplification. Method: immunoSEQ multiplex PCR; TCRdb's copy keeps in-frame clones and lacks some. That table gives V, J and clone size, and the DNA gave D and trimming. The table has roughly 300,000 clones, about 89% seen once. The chain recombines TRBV21-1 with TRBJ2-3; TRBD2, the table's D call, lacks a check against the DNA. TRBV21-1 is an annotated pseudogene. The receptor comes from a woman in her 50s who had recovered from COVID-19. Sequencing was performed on peripheral blood. CDR3 sequence (DNA): TGCCGAACCCCAAACCGACTAGCGGGAGGGACAGATACGCAGTATTTT. The encoded protein is CRTPNRLAGGTDTQYF.